This T cell receptor beta chain originates from a study of spatial heterogeneity in lung cancer. Overall study findings and caveats: Tumoral mutation counts were tracked by counts of expanded intratumoral alpha and beta TCRs.

TCRdb processed the 5' RACE reads anew with MiXCR; each CDR3 protein has one entry. Found here are approximately 3,200 distinct CDR3 sequences, approximately 5% of them singletons; the top ten hold about a third. Time point here: sample taken at primary tumor resection. The germline gives CDR1 SQVTM, CDR2 ANQGSEA. The CDR3 consists of 14 residues. Trimming removed 4 bases at V and 5 bases at J, with 14 bases between. There are many counts of this clonotype. The antigen remains unidentified. This TCR came from a female donor with early-stage non-small cell lung cancer. The gene calls are TRBV29-1 and TRBJ1-4, with TRBD1 as a possible D gene (6 bases). The sample in question was lung tumor tissue, obtained at surgery. In nucleotides, the CDR3 is TGCAGCGTTGCTTTACAGGGAGTAAATGAAAAACTGTTTTTT. This encodes CSVALQGVNEKLFF.